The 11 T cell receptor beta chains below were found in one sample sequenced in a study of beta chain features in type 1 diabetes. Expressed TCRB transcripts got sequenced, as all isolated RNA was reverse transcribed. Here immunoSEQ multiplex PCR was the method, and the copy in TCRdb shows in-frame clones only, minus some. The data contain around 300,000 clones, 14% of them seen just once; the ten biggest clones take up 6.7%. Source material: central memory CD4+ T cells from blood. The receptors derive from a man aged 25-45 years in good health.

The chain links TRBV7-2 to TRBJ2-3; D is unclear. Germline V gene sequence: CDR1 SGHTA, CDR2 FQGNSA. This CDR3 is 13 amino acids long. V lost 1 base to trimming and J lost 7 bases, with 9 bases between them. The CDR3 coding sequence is TGTGCCAGCAGCTTAGAGGTCAGGAATACGCAGTATTTT. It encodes CASSLEVRNTQYF.

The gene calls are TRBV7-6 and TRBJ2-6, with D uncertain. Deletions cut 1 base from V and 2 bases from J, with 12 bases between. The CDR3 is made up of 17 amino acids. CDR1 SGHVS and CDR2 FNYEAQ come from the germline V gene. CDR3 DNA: TGTGCCAGCAGCTTAGGGTTTCTGGGTGCTGGGGCCAACGTCCTGACTTTC. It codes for CASSLGFLGAGANVLTF.

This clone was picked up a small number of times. The CDR3 coding sequence is TGCAGCGTTGTAGTAGCGGGAGGACGCACAGATACGCAGTATTTT. Protein: CSVVVAGGRTDTQYF. The V gene is TRBV29-1, the J gene TRBJ2-3; 10 bases are shared with TRBD2. J lost 1 base, V lost 4 bases, and 5 bases had no gene match. Germline CDR1 SQVTM, CDR2 ANQGSEA. The CDR3 length is 15 residues.

In nucleotides, the CDR3 is TGTGCCAGCAGTTACTCCGGGGGGCCAGGGGAGACCCAGTACTTC. Its translation: CASSYSGGPGETQYF. The chain recombines TRBV6-5 with TRBJ2-5; a possible D gene is TRBD2 (7 bases). CDR3 length: 15 residues. CDR1 is MNHEY, CDR2 SVGAGI, per germline. Trimming took off 0 bases at V and 5 bases at J, with 13 bases between the two ends.

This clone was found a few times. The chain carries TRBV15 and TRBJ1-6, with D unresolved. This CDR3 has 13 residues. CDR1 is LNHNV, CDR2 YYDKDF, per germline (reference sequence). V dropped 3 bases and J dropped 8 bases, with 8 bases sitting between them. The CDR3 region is CATSSRVDSPLHF. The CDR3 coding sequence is TGTGCCACCAGCAGCCGGGTAGATTCACCCCTCCACTTT.

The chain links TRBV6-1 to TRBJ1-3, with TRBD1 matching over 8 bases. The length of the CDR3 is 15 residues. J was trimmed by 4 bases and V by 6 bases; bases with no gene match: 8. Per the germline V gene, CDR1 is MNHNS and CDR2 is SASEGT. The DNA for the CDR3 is TGTGCCAGCAGCTCCAGGGGGCTTGAAGGAAACACCATATATTTT. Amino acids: CASSSRGLEGNTIYF.

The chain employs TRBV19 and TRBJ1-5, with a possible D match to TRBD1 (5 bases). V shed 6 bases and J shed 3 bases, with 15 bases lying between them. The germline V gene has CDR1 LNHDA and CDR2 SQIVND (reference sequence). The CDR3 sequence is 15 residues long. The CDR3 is CASRDTANSNQPQHF. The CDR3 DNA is TGTGCCAGTAGGGACACAGCAAACTCCAATCAGCCCCAGCATTTT. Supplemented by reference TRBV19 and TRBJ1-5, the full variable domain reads DGGITQSPKYLFRKEGQNVTLSCEQNLNHDAMYWYRQDPGQGLRLIYYSQIVNDFQKGDIAEGYSVSREKKESFPLTVTSAQKNPTAFYLCASRDTANSNQPQHFGDGTRLSIL.

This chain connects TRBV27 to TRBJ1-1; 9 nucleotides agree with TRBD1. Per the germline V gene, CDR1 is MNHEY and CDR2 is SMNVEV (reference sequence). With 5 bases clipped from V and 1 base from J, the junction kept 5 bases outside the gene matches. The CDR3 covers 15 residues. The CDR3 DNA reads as TGTGCCAGCAGTACATGGACAGGGGCGAACACTGAAGCTTTCTTT. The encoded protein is CASSTWTGANTEAFF.

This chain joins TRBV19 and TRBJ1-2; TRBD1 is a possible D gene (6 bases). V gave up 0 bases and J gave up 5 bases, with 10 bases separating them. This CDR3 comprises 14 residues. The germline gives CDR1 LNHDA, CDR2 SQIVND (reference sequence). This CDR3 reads CASSIDGQFYGYTF. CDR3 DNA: TGTGCCAGTAGTATAGATGGACAGTTTTATGGCTACACCTTC. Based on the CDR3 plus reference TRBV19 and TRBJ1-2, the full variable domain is DGGITQSPKYLFRKEGQNVTLSCEQNLNHDAMYWYRQDPGQGLRLIYYSQIVNDFQKGDIAEGYSVSREKKESFPLTVTSAQKNPTAFYLCASSIDGQFYGYTFGSGTRLTVV.

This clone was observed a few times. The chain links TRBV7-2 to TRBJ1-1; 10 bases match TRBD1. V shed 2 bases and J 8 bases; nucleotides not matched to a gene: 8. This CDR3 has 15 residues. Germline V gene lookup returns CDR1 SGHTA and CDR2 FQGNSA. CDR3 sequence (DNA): TGTGCCAGCAGCTTACAACGACCGGGACAGGGGGAAGCTTTCTTT. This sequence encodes CASSLQRPGQGEAFF.

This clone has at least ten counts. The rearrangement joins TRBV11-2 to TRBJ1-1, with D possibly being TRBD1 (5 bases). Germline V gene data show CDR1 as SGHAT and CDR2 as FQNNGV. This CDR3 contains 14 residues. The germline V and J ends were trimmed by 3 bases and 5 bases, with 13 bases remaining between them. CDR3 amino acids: CASSFGRVGTEAFF. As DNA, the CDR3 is TGTGCCAGCAGCTTTGGCAGGGTGGGGACTGAAGCTTTCTTT.